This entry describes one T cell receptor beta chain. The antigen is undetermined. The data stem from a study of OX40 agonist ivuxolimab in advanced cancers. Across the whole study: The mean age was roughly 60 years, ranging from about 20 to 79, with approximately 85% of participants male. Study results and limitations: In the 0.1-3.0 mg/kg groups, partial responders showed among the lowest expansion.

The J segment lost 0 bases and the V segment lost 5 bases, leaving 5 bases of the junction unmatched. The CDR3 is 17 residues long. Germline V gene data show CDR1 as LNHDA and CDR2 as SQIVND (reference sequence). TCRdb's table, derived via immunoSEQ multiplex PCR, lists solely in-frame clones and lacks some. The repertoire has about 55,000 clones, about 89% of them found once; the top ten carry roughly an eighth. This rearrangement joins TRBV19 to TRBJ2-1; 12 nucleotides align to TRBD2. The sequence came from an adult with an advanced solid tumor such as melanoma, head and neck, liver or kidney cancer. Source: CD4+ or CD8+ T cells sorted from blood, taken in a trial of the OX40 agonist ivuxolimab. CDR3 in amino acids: CASSWTSGANSYNEQFF. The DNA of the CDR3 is TGTGCCAGTAGTTGGACTAGCGGGGCGAACTCCTACAATGAGCAGTTCTTC.